Below are 13 T cell receptor beta chains sequenced from a single sample in a study of cytomegalovirus exposure and HLA in healthy donors. Vbeta (60) and Jbeta (13) primers were used in the PCR. Generated by immunoSEQ multiplex PCR, the TCRdb table keeps only in-frame clones and is missing some. This sample carries about 120,000 clones, 80% of them seen once, and the ten largest clones take 8.5% to 10%. Sequenced sample: PBMCs. These receptors were obtained from a female donor in good health and CMV-seropositive.

V is TRBV4-3 and J is TRBJ1-5, with 7 bases fitting TRBD1. Germline CDR1 LGHNA, CDR2 YSLEER. The CDR3 consists of 18 residues. V lost 0 bases and J lost 4; bases outside the gene matches: 12. The CDR3 region is CASSQDQGSGQRNQPQHF. In DNA form, the CDR3 reads TGCGCCAGCAGCCAAGACCAGGGATCGGGACAGCGAAATCAGCCCCAGCATTTT.

This clone was recorded a few times. The chain carries TRBV7-3 and TRBJ1-1; D not resolved. Germline CDR1 reads SGHTA; CDR2 reads FQGTGA. Trimming took 3 bases from V and 3 from J, leaving 11 bases between them. The CDR3 is 14 residues long. For the CDR3, the DNA is TGTGCCAGCAGCTTGGCGGGCGCCGACACTGAAGCTTTCTTT. It encodes CASSLAGADTEAFF.

The chain couples TRBV11-2 to TRBJ1-6; D might be TRBD1 (5 bases). This CDR3 spans 17 amino acids. Looked up from germline, CDR1 is SGHAT and CDR2 is FQNNGV. The germline V and J ends were trimmed by 5 bases and 7 bases, with 21 bases remaining between them. CDR3 loop: CASSPRRGKEWNSPLHF. The CDR3 nucleotides are TGTGCCAGCAGCCCCCGCCGGGGGAAAGAATGGAATTCACCCCTCCACTTT. The full variable domain, with the rest looked up from reference TRBV11-2 and TRBJ1-6, is EAGVAQSPRYKIIEKRQSVAFWCNPISGHATLYWYQQILGQGPKLLIQFQNNGVVDDSQLPKDRFSAERLKGVDSTLKIQPAKLEDSAVYLCASSPRRGKEWNSPLHFGNGTRLTVT.

This sequence joins TRBV30 and TRBJ1-1; D may be TRBD1 (5 bases). There are 13 residues in the CDR3. The V gene's germline CDR1 is GTSNPN and CDR2 SVGIG (reference sequence). The ends were cut back, 5 bases at V and 2 bases at J, with 12 bases in the middle. The CDR3 DNA sequence: TGTGCCTGGGGGGCAGACTTTAACACTGAAGCTTTCTTT. It specifies CAWGADFNTEAFF.

The chain is built from TRBV11-2 and TRBJ2-7; 7 bases line up with TRBD1. This CDR3 contains 15 residues. Germline V gene data show CDR1 as SGHAT and CDR2 as FQNNGV. With V trimmed by 3 bases and J by 2 bases, 7 bases remained unmatched. The chain's CDR3 is CASSFGPGQTYEQYF. The CDR3 nucleotides read TGTGCCAGCAGCTTTGGACCGGGACAGACCTACGAGCAGTACTTC.

The chain links TRBV7-3 to TRBJ2-3, with 8 positions matching TRBD1. The CDR3 is 15 residues long. CDR1 and CDR2 from the germline V gene are SGHTA and FQGTGA. V was pared by 5 bases and J by 3 bases, with 7 bases of the junction left unmatched. The CDR3, as DNA: TGTGCCAGCAGCCCCCGAGACAGGGGAACAGATACGCAGTATTTT. This translates into CASSPRDRGTDTQYF.

About this clone itself: An end of the junction does not agree with germline; a read error may underlie this. The V gene is TRBV5-8, the J gene TRBJ2-7; a possible D gene is TRBD2 (7 bases). This CDR3 comprises 14 residues. Germline CDR1 is SGHTS and CDR2 is YDEGEE. The CDR3 sequence: CASRLRGGNGEQYF. Written as DNA, the CDR3 is TGTGCCAGCCGCTTGAGGGGGGGAAATGGGGAGCAGTACTTC.

Turning to this clone: A junction boundary mismatches the germline segment, possibly from a read error. This chain uses TRBV9 with TRBJ1-1, with TRBD1 identical over 7 bases. The CDR3 has 13 amino acids. Germline CDR1 reads SGDLS; CDR2 reads YYNGEE. The CDR3: CASSAGTVKIDAF. The CDR3 nucleotides are TGTGCCAGCAGCGCCGGGACAGTTAAGATAGATGCCTTT.

This clone came up once. The V and J genes are TRBV5-4 and TRBJ2-6; TRBD2 agrees at 9 bases. Trimming removed 4 bases from V and 2 bases from J; junction bases left unmatched: 7. This CDR3 is built from 17 residues. Germline CDR1 is SGHNT and CDR2 is YYREEE (reference sequence). This chain's CDR3 is CASSPGGGVAGANVLTF. The CDR3 nucleotides read TGTGCCAGCAGCCCGGGCGGGGGGGTCGCTGGGGCCAACGTCCTGACTTTC.

The chain links TRBV19 to TRBJ1-2, with unresolved D. Germline V gene sequence: CDR1 LNHDA, CDR2 SQIVND (reference sequence). The CDR3 length is 13 residues. Trimming took off 7 bases at V and 8 bases at J, with 17 bases between the two ends. CDR3 sequence: CASTYKIAGGYTF. The DNA for the CDR3 is TGTGCCAGTACCTATAAAATCGCAGGAGGCTACACCTTC.

The CDR3: CSVAGQASTEAFF. In DNA form, the CDR3 reads TGCAGCGTGGCGGGACAGGCTAGCACTGAAGCTTTCTTT. The rearrangement uses TRBV29-1 and TRBJ1-1; 8 bases fit TRBD1. V was pared by 6 bases and J by 4 bases, with 7 bases of the junction left unmatched. The CDR3 loop spans 13 amino acids. CDR1 SQVTM and CDR2 ANQGSEA come from the germline V gene.

The chain couples TRBV5-1 to TRBJ1-5, with D maybe TRBD1 (5 bases). There are 14 residues in the CDR3. V lost 0 bases to trimming and J lost 7 bases, with 11 bases between them. Looked up from germline, CDR1 is SGHRS and CDR2 is YFSETQ. Here the CDR3 reads CASSLGAGRQPQHF. CDR3 bases: TGCGCCAGCAGCTTGGGGGCAGGGCGGCAGCCCCAGCATTTT. The full variable domain, rest sourced from reference TRBV5-1 and TRBJ1-5, is KAGVTQTPRYLIKTRGQQVTLSCSPISGHRSVSWYQQTPGQGLQFLFEYFSETQRNKGNFPGRFSGRQFSNSRSEMNVSTLELGDSALYLCASSLGAGRQPQHFGDGTRLSIL.

V gene TRBV30 combines with J gene TRBJ1-2, with D possibly matching TRBD1 (5 bases). CDR1 GTSNPN and CDR2 SVGIG come from the germline V gene (reference sequence). CDR3 length equals 10 residues. Trimming cost V 5 bases and J 7 bases, with 8 bases left between them. The CDR3 nucleotides are TGTGCCTGGGGGGGAGGTGGCTACACCTTC. Protein product: CAWGGGGYTF.